The 22 T cell receptor beta chains below all came from one sample that was sequenced in a study of T cells after yellow fever vaccination. TCRdb ran MiXCR on the 5' RACE reads and lists one entry per CDR3 protein. Here the sample spans 310,000 or so distinct CDR3 sequences, roughly 6.8% being singletons. The sample consisted of PBMCs, taken about 41 days after the first yellow fever vaccination. The receptors here all came from a man aged 18 to 30 who received the YFV17D yellow fever vaccine.

The genes are TRBV2 and TRBJ2-2; D is uncertain. CDR1 and CDR2 from the germline V gene are SNHLY and FYNNEI. Trimming removed 4 bases at V and 7 bases at J, with 13 bases between. The CDR3 runs to 14 residues. CDR3 in DNA: TGTGCCAGCAGTGCCCAAGTGACCCGCGGGGAGCTGTTTTTT. Amino acids: CASSAQVTRGELFF.

This clonotype was counted at least ten times. The CDR3 reads CASSQGQANYGYTF. CDR3 in DNA: TGTGCCAGCAGCCAAGGGCAGGCTAACTATGGCTACACCTTC. This chain joins TRBV3-1 and TRBJ1-2; the D is unclear. V gave up 1 base and J gave up 0 bases, with 6 bases separating them. The CDR3 loop spans 14 amino acids. Germline V gene lookup returns CDR1 LGHDT and CDR2 YNNKEL (reference sequence).

This clonotype was counted at least ten times. This rearrangement joins TRBV10-3 to TRBJ2-3, with D hard to call. Germline-derived CDR1 and CDR2 are ENHRY and SYGVKD. V gave up 0 bases and J gave up 4 bases, with 8 bases separating them. CDR3 length equals 14 residues. This CDR3 reads CAISESERADTQYF. For the CDR3, the DNA is TGTGCCATCAGTGAGTCGGAGCGAGCAGATACGCAGTATTTT.

The chain is built from TRBV7-2 and TRBJ2-7, with TRBD1 identical over 8 bases. Germline CDR1 and CDR2: SGHTA and FQGNSA. J was trimmed by 4 bases and V by 5 bases; bases with no gene match: 7. The CDR3 has 14 residues. CDR3 protein: CASSHDRGQYEQYF. In nucleotides, the CDR3 is TGTGCCAGCAGCCACGACAGGGGCCAGTACGAGCAGTACTTC.

A few counts support this clonotype. The chain has TRBV29-1 and TRBJ1-1; D may be TRBD1 (6 bases). CDR1 SQVTM and CDR2 ANQGSEA come from the germline V gene. The CDR3 totals 12 residues. The V end lost 7 bases, the J end lost 4 bases, and 13 bases lay between the germline ends. The CDR3 nucleotides are TGCAGCGCACAGGGTAACCCCACTGAAGCTTTCTTT. Protein product: CSAQGNPTEAFF.

This clonotype was observed a handful of times. The rearrangement links TRBV4-1 to TRBJ2-5; 8 nucleotides agree with TRBD2. V gave up 4 bases and J gave up 4 bases; unmatched junction bases: 8. This CDR3 comprises 15 residues. CDR1 and CDR2 from the germline V gene are MGHRA and YSYEKL. CDR3 protein: CASSPQRGSAETQYF. CDR3 nucleotide sequence: TGCGCCAGCAGCCCGCAGCGGGGGAGTGCAGAGACCCAGTACTTC.

This clonotype showed up many times. This chain uses TRBV2 with TRBJ1-4; 8 positions agree with TRBD1. Germline loops: CDR1 SNHLY, CDR2 FYNNEI. With V trimmed by 8 bases and J by 5 bases, 10 bases remained unmatched. The CDR3 spans 15 residues. The CDR3, as DNA: TGTGCCAGCTGGAGGCAGGACAGGGAGAATGAAAAACTGTTTTTT. Translation: CASWRQDRENEKLFF.

This clonotype was counted a few times. V is TRBV5-6 and J is TRBJ2-1, with 8 bases lining up with TRBD1. CDR3 length: 18 residues. The ends lost 2 bases at V and 3 bases at J; junction bases unmatched: 13. Germline lookup yields CDR1 SGHDT and CDR2 YYEEEE. Here the CDR3 reads CASSLGQGYGSRYNEQFF. CDR3 nucleotides: TGTGCCAGCAGCTTAGGACAGGGCTACGGTTCCCGCTACAATGAGCAGTTCTTC. Using reference TRBV5-6 and TRBJ2-1 for the parts outside the CDR3, the full variable domain is DAGVTQSPTHLIKTRGQQVTLRCSPKSGHDTVSWYQQALGQGPQFIFQYYEEEERQRGNFPDRFSGHQFPNYSSELNVNALLLGDSALYLCASSLGQGYGSRYNEQFFGPGTRLTVL.

This clonotype was seen a handful of times. The chain has TRBV6-5 and TRBJ2-7, with 8 nucleotides matching TRBD1. The V segment lost 2 bases and the J segment 6 bases; nucleotides outside the gene matches: 6. From germline, CDR1 is MNHEY and CDR2 SVGAGI. The CDR3 is 14 amino acids. CDR3 protein: CASSYKDRVSEQYF. The CDR3 DNA is TGTGCCAGCAGTTACAAGGACAGGGTGAGCGAGCAGTACTTC.

The CDR3, as DNA: TGTGCCAGCAGCCGCCGAGGGAGCAGACCCTATGGCTACACCTTC. Translating gives CASSRRGSRPYGYTF. The chain employs TRBV14 and TRBJ1-2, with D hard to call. The V gene's germline CDR1 is SGHDN and CDR2 FVKESK. Trimming pared 4 bases from V and 4 bases from J, leaving 16 bases between. The CDR3 is 15 residues long. Variable domain in full (rest from reference TRBV14 and TRBJ1-2): EAGVTQFPSHSVIEKGQTVTLRCDPISGHDNLYWYRRVMGKEIKFLLHFVKESKQDESGMPNNRFLAERTGGTYSTLKVQPAELEDSGVYFCASSRRGSRPYGYTFGSGTRLTVV.

The chain carries TRBV7-3 and TRBJ1-2; D may be TRBD1 (6 bases). The CDR3 is 16 residues long. The germline gives CDR1 SGHTA, CDR2 FQGTGA. The ends were cut back, 5 bases at V and 3 bases at J, with 19 bases in the middle. CDR3 sequence: CASSQQGGDVDYGYTF. CDR3 nucleotide sequence: TGTGCCAGCAGCCAACAGGGTGGGGACGTGGACTATGGCTACACCTTC.

This clonotype showed up just a few times. The chain employs TRBV2 and TRBJ2-7; D is uncertain. Germline V gene sequence: CDR1 SNHLY, CDR2 FYNNEI. CDR3 length: 14 amino acids. Trimming took off 6 bases at V and 2 bases at J, with 14 bases between the two ends. This CDR3 is CASRVLSSPYEQYF. The CDR3, as DNA: TGTGCCAGCAGGGTTTTGAGCTCCCCCTACGAGCAGTACTTC. Full variable domain (rest looked up from reference TRBV2 and TRBJ2-7): EPEVTQTPSHQVTQMGQEVILRCVPISNHLYFYWYRQILGQKVEFLVSFYNNEISEKSEIFDDQFSVERPDGSNFTLKIRSTKLEDSAMYFCASRVLSSPYEQYFGPGTRLTVT.

V gene TRBV2 combines with J gene TRBJ2-7; the match to TRBD2 covers 13 bases. V was pared by 8 bases and J by 3 bases, with 4 bases of the junction left unmatched. The CDR3 spans 14 residues. Germline-derived CDR1 and CDR2 are SNHLY and FYNNEI. The CDR3 DNA reads as TGTGCCAGCGGCCGGACTAGCGGGGGCTACGAGCAGTACTTC. This codes for CASGRTSGGYEQYF.

The chain joins TRBV20-1 to TRBJ1-5; tentative D call: TRBD1 (5 bases). The V and J ends lost 6 bases and 6 bases respectively, with 15 bases between them. The germline V gene encodes CDR1 DFQATT and CDR2 SNEGSKA (reference sequence). The CDR3 is made up of 13 amino acids. The CDR3: CSALSRGGQPQHF. In nucleotides, the CDR3 is TGCAGTGCCCTATCCCGGGGGGGTCAGCCCCAGCATTTT.

This clonotype was seen repeatedly, ten times or more. The rearrangement links TRBV11-2 to TRBJ2-7; 14 bases align to TRBD2. Germline CDR1 is SGHAT and CDR2 is FQNNGV. V shed 1 base, J shed 5 bases, and the junction held 13 bases outside the gene matches. This CDR3 region has 19 residues. The CDR3 sequence: CASSLVGRGLAGGSHEQYF. CDR3 nucleotide sequence: TGTGCCAGCAGCTTAGTTGGGCGTGGACTAGCGGGGGGTTCCCACGAGCAGTACTTC.

The rearrangement uses TRBV5-4 and TRBJ2-3; D perhaps matches TRBD2 (6 bases). V was pared by 1 base and J by 2 bases, with 14 bases between. CDR3 length: 16 residues. Germline CDR1 is SGHNT and CDR2 is YYREEE (reference sequence). The CDR3 DNA is TGTGCCAGCAGCTTGCCCATGGGGGGTTCCACAGATACGCAGTATTTT. Translation gives CASSLPMGGSTDTQYF.

This clonotype was detected only a few times. The genes are TRBV6-2 or TRBV6-3 and TRBJ2-7; TRBD2 aligns across 8 bases. V shed 6 bases, J shed 1 base, and the junction held 11 bases outside the gene matches. This CDR3 has 16 residues. Germline-derived CDR1 and CDR2 are MNHEY and SVGEGT. The CDR3 sequence is CASSDGGAGVSYEQYF. The CDR3 DNA sequence: TGTGCCAGCAGCGACGGGGGGGCTGGTGTGTCCTACGAGCAGTACTTC.

This clonotype has ten or more counts. J is TRBJ2-2 and V is TRBV20-1; a weak D match, TRBD2 (7 bases). The CDR3 totals 15 residues. Between the trimmed V and J ends, which lost 0 bases and 4 bases, there was a span of 12 bases. Germline V gene sequence: CDR1 DFQATT, CDR2 SNEGSKA (reference sequence). The CDR3, as DNA: TGCAGTGCTAGAGACCCTAGGGGGGGCACCGGGGAGCTGTTTTTT. Protein product: CSARDPRGGTGELFF.

The chain couples TRBV4-1 to TRBJ1-1; 9 bases are shared with TRBD1. This CDR3 is built from 13 residues. The junction had 6 bases not matched to a gene; V was cut back by 2 bases and J by 11 bases. Germline CDR1 and CDR2: MGHRA and YSYEKL. The chain's CDR3 is CASSQTGTGKAFF. The CDR3 region has the DNA TGCGCCAGCAGCCAAACCGGGACAGGGAAGGCTTTCTTT.

This clonotype has just a few counts. The CDR3 loop reads CASTPPPGTPIRAFF. CDR3 coding DNA: TGTGCCAGCACCCCTCCCCCCGGGACACCGATACGAGCTTTCTTT. The chain employs TRBV7-2 and TRBJ1-1, with D perhaps TRBD1 (6 bases). The V end was cut by 7 bases, the J end by 10 bases, with 25 bases between. Germline V gene sequence: CDR1 SGHTA, CDR2 FQGNSA. The CDR3 has 15 amino acids.

The chain combines TRBV12-3 or TRBV12-4 with TRBJ1-4; D remains unclear. V lost 8 bases and J lost 5, with 18 bases in between. CDR3 size: 15 residues. The CDR3 loop is CASAEGRARNEKLFF. The CDR3 bases are TGTGCCAGCGCCGAGGGCCGTGCCCGGAATGAAAAACTGTTTTTT.

This clonotype was recorded a few times. This chain connects TRBV19 to TRBJ2-5; TRBD2 might be the D (5 bases). Between the trimmed V and J ends, which lost 3 bases and 9 bases, there was a span of 14 bases. CDR1 LNHDA and CDR2 SQIVND come from the germline V gene (reference sequence). CDR3 length: 13 amino acids. CDR3 in DNA: TGTGCCAGTAGTATCCCACTAGTCTTGGCCCAGTACTTC. Encoded protein: CASSIPLVLAQYF.